These 7 T cell receptor beta chains came from one sample sequenced in a study of neoadjuvant anti-PD-1 for oral cavity cancer. Clones were sequenced by immunoSEQ multiplex PCR, and TCRdb holds only the in-frame ones, with some missing. There are some 17,000 clones in the sample; about 64% occur only once, and approximately 2.6% lies in the top ten. This specimen was PBMCs, taken before nivolumab (anti-PD-1) treatment. The receptor set was obtained from a person between 40 and 85 years old with oral cavity squamous cell carcinoma.

The chain is built from TRBV7-9 and TRBJ2-7; D is perhaps TRBD1 or TRBD2 (6 bases each). Per the germline V gene, CDR1 is SEHNR and CDR2 is FQNEAQ (reference sequence). V was clipped by 1 base and J by 2 bases, with 12 bases between them. This CDR3 is 15 amino acids long. As DNA, the CDR3 is TGTGCCAGCAGCTTAGGACAGGACTACCCCTACGAGCAGTACTTC. Encoded protein: CASSLGQDYPYEQYF.

In its sample, this clone was seen once. The chain combines TRBV2 with TRBJ2-5; 8 bases agree with TRBD2. This CDR3 is 14 amino acids long. In germline, CDR1 is SNHLY, CDR2 FYNNEI. V trimming: 5 bases; J trimming: 5 bases; junction bases outside the gene matches: 7. CDR3 region: CASSSLTGGETQYF. The CDR3 DNA is TGTGCCAGCAGTTCTCTTACGGGGGGGGAGACCCAGTACTTC.

The chain has TRBV19 and TRBJ1-2; maybe TRBD1 (5 bases). The germline CDR1 and CDR2 sequences are LNHDA and SQIVND (reference sequence). V lost 5 bases, J lost 4 bases, and 11 bases lay in between. The CDR3 extends over 13 amino acids. The CDR3 coding sequence is TGTGCCAGTAGTCGTACAAGGGGCTATGGCTACACCTTC. Amino acids: CASSRTRGYGYTF. Complete variable domain (other parts from reference TRBV19 and TRBJ1-2): DGGITQSPKYLFRKEGQNVTLSCEQNLNHDAMYWYRQDPGQGLRLIYYSQIVNDFQKGDIAEGYSVSREKKESFPLTVTSAQKNPTAFYLCASSRTRGYGYTFGSGTRLTVV.

This clone was observed a handful of times. The chain couples TRBV18 to TRBJ1-5; no clear D. CDR1 and CDR2 (germline): KGHSH, LQKENI. The V gene lost 3 bases and the J gene lost 2 bases, with 20 bases spanning the gap. The CDR3 consists of 18 residues. In DNA, the CDR3 is TGTGCCAGCTCACCCTCGATCGCTTTAGCGTATGGCAATCAGCCCCAGCATTTT. This codes for CASSPSIALAYGNQPQHF.

This clone was picked up a small number of times. CDR3 DNA sequence: TGTGCCAGCAGCTTAGGTCCCACAGGGTTGAACACTGAAGCTTTCTTT. Protein: CASSLGPTGLNTEAFF. This chain connects TRBV7-2 to TRBJ1-1, with D perhaps matching TRBD1 (6 bases). V lost 1 base and J lost 0, with 12 bases in between. The CDR3 is 16 amino acids. CDR1 and CDR2 (germline): SGHTA, FQGNSA.

This chain links TRBV7-3 with TRBJ2-1, with D perhaps TRBD2 (5 bases). Deletions cut 5 bases from V and 0 bases from J, with 14 bases between. Germline-derived CDR1 and CDR2 are SGHTA and FQGTGA. The CDR3 loop spans 16 amino acids. The CDR3 here is CASSRSREGSYNEQFF. The CDR3 DNA reads as TGTGCCAGCAGCCGGTCCCGGGAAGGCTCCTACAATGAGCAGTTCTTC.

The rearrangement uses TRBV5-1 and TRBJ2-1; possibly TRBD1 for D (5 bases). CDR1 SGHRS and CDR2 YFSETQ come from the germline V gene. The CDR3 has 12 residues. Trimming cost V 3 bases and J 11 bases, with 12 bases left between them. CDR3 amino acids: CASSYDSLQQFF. DNA of the CDR3: TGCGCCAGCAGCTACGACAGTCTACAGCAGTTCTTC.